This TCR beta chain was observed in a study of blood T cells in healthy people across ages. The CDR3 has 16 amino acids. Germline CDR1 reads SNHLY; CDR2 reads FYNNEI. Primers used in a second PCR of roughly 6 to 11 cycles were a sample-barcoded 5' primer and a J-beta primer mix. TCRdb used MiXCR to reprocess the 5' RACE reads, holding one entry per CDR3 protein. The table lists 1 million to 1.2 million distinct CDR3 sequences, around two fifths of them singletons. Of note for this clonotype: Its antigen is not known.

Study results and limitations: In older individuals, TCR beta diversity per million T cells was lower, falling roughly linearly with age. Donors of long life had a larger count of naive CD4+ cells and greater diversity than aged donors. Diversity estimates drawn from one million T cells were deemed underestimates.

The rearrangement links TRBV2 to TRBJ2-3; no clear D. TRBJ1-5 matches the DNA end more closely, so the J call is doubtful. The sequenced material came from blood. The sequence was collected from a man between 18 and 29 years old in good health. The CDR3 DNA is TGTGCCAGCAGCCTCAGACTAAAACTTAGCACAGATACGCAGCATTTT. Translated, it gives CASSLRLKLSTDTQHF.